These T cell receptor beta chains were read from a single sample in a study of radiotherapy plus CTLA-4 blockade in lung cancer. The repertoire was sequenced with immunoSEQ multiplex PCR; TCRdb's copy has only in-frame clones and lacks some. Counted here are 90,000 to 100,000 clones, approximately 75% occurring once; the ten biggest clones make up approximately 2.8%. The source was peripheral blood, collected from a patient treated with radiotherapy plus ipilimumab. Receptors were obtained from a human donor with non-small cell lung cancer who had a partial response to radiotherapy plus ipilimumab. Some clones in this sample may be carry-over from other donors' samples. CDR3s include the opening cysteine and the closing phenylalanine or tryptophan. A D gene is named only where the DNA matches it firmly. Size values are once, few and many counts, or a class for expanded clones, and some rows have none.

V: TRBV18
J: TRBJ2-1
size: few
D: NA
DNA: TGTGCCAGCTCACCACCTCCAGCGTACAATGAGCAGTTCTTC
CDR3: CASSPPPAYNEQFF

V: TRBV6-5
J: TRBJ1-2
size: NA
D: NA
DNA: TGTGCCAGCAGTGAAGTTCGGGGGAGTCATGGCTACACCTTC
CDR3: CASSEVRGSHGYTF

V: TRBV7-2
J: TRBJ2-1
size: NA
D: NA
DNA: TGTGCCAGCAGCTTTCCTCTCGGCGGGGTTGCGAATGAGCAGTTCTTC
CDR3: CASSFPLGGVANEQFF

V: TRBV18
J: TRBJ1-2
size: NA
D: NA
DNA: TGTGCCAGCTCGCCTCAGGGCAGGGGCTATGGCTACACCTTC
CDR3: CASSPQGRGYGYTF

V: TRBV5-1
J: TRBJ2-5
size: NA
D: NA
DNA: TGCGCCAGCAGCTTTTACAGTCAAGAGACCCAGTACTTC
CDR3: CASSFYSQETQYF

V: TRBV6-5
J: TRBJ1-2
size: NA
D: TRBD1
DNA: TGTGCCAGCAGGCCCCTGACAGGGGCTAACTATGGCTACACCTTC
CDR3: CASRPLTGANYGYTF

V: TRBV19
J: TRBJ1-1
size: few
D: NA
DNA: TGTGCCAGTAGTTCCCGACCCTCAGGGCCTGAAGCTTTCTTT
CDR3: CASSSRPSGPEAFF

V: TRBV15
J: TRBJ2-7
size: NA
D: NA
DNA: TGTGCCACCAGCAGAGAGTGGGCATCCCAAAACGAGCAGTACTTC
CDR3: CATSREWASQNEQYF

V: TRBV7-8
J: TRBJ2-5
size: NA
D: TRBD1
DNA: TGTGCCAGCAGCGACGTGCGAGGGGGCGGTGAGACCCAGTACTTC
CDR3: CASSDVRGGGETQYF

V: TRBV2
J: TRBJ1-1
size: NA
D: NA
DNA: TGTGCCAGCAGTGTTCAGGGTAGGACTGAAGCTTTCTTT
CDR3: CASSVQGRTEAFF

V: TRBV19
J: TRBJ2-7
size: once
D: NA
DNA: TGTGCCAGTAGTTACCAGGTATTCTACGAGCAGTACTTC
CDR3: CASSYQVFYEQYF

V: TRBV28
J: TRBJ1-4
size: few
D: NA
DNA: TGTGCCAGCACTCGGACAGAGAATGAAAAACTGTTTTTT
CDR3: CASTRTENEKLFF

V: TRBV2
J: TRBJ1-2
size: NA
D: TRBD1
DNA: TGTGCCAGCAGGGAAGACAGGGCCTTCTATGGCTACACCTTC
CDR3: CASREDRAFYGYTF

V: TRBV7-2
J: TRBJ1-1
size: few
D: NA
DNA: TGTGCCAGCAGCTTTAATCGAGGGGGCACTGAAGCTTTCTTT
CDR3: CASSFNRGGTEAFF